The 24 T cell receptor beta chains presented below share a single source sample, sequenced in a study of blood T cell repertoires in COVID-19. Measured with immunoSEQ multiplex PCR; TCRdb has only the in-frame clones, and not every one. This sample has around 280,000 clones, with almost 90% found just once. The sequenced sample was PBMCs or T cells enriched from blood (not recorded which). All receptors come from a woman aged 18-35 years with acute COVID-19.

This clone showed up just a few times. The rearrangement joins TRBV7-2 to TRBJ2-5, with D possibly TRBD2 on 6 matching bases. Germline lookup yields CDR1 SGHTA and CDR2 FQGNSA. CDR3 length equals 14 residues. V lost 3 bases and J lost 5, with 13 bases in between. Written as DNA, the CDR3 is TGTGCCAGCAGCTTCTCCGGGAGAGGGGAGACCCAGTACTTC. Translated, it gives CASSFSGRGETQYF.

J is TRBJ2-3 and V is TRBV5-6; 8 nucleotides align to TRBD1. Trimming removed 4 bases from V and 1 base from J; junction bases left unmatched: 8. The germline V gene encodes CDR1 SGHDT and CDR2 YYEEEE. The CDR3 runs to 16 residues. The CDR3: CASSSSRDRCTDTQYF. DNA of the CDR3: TGTGCCAGCAGCAGTAGCCGGGACAGGTGCACAGATACGCAGTATTTT. Full variable domain (remainder filled in from reference TRBV5-6 and TRBJ2-3): DAGVTQSPTHLIKTRGQQVTLRCSPKSGHDTVSWYQQALGQGPQFIFQYYEEEERQRGNFPDRFSGHQFPNYSSELNVNALLLGDSALYLCASSSSRDRCTDTQYFGPGTRLTVL.

The CDR3 DNA follows: TGTGCCAGCAGGGCAGAACCCTCCGCAGATACGCAGTATTTT. This sequence encodes CASRAEPSADTQYF. The V gene is TRBV2, the J gene TRBJ2-3; D gene uncertain. Trimming removed 6 bases from V and 4 bases from J, with 14 bases in between. Germline CDR1 reads SNHLY; CDR2 reads FYNNEI. The CDR3 loop spans 14 amino acids.

The chain uses TRBV20-1 and TRBJ2-5; D unresolved. Germline V gene lookup returns CDR1 DFQATT and CDR2 SNEGSKA (reference sequence). The CDR3 has 11 amino acids. V lost 2 bases and J 4 bases, leaving 5 bases between the germline ends. The CDR3 sequence is CSARRSETQYF. CDR3 coding DNA: TGCAGTGCTAGACGGTCAGAGACCCAGTACTTC.

The chain is built from TRBV3-1 (or the pseudogene TRBV3-2) and TRBJ2-1; 8 bases line up with TRBD2. Germline V lookup: CDR1 LGHDT, CDR2 YNNKEL (reference sequence). The V gene end was trimmed by 4 bases and the J gene end by 8 bases; junction bases not matched to a gene: 4. The CDR3 has 13 residues. CDR3: CASSLGRVDEQFF. CDR3 in DNA: TGTGCCAGCAGCCTCGGGAGGGTGGATGAGCAGTTCTTC.

The CDR3 is CASSEALAARTYEQYF. DNA of the CDR3: TGTGCCAGCAGTGAAGCACTAGCGGCACGTACCTACGAGCAGTACTTC. V usage is TRBV6-1 and J usage is TRBJ2-7; 8 bases are a match to TRBD2. J was trimmed by 2 bases and V by 0 bases; bases with no gene match: 6. Germline CDR1 reads MNHNS; CDR2 reads SASEGT. The CDR3 contains 16 residues.

V usage is TRBV5-1 and J usage is TRBJ2-1, with 8 bases aligning to TRBD2. Trimming took 2 bases from V and 4 from J; bases not matched to a gene: 8. CDR3 length: 16 amino acids. Germline lookup yields CDR1 SGHRS and CDR2 YFSETQ. The CDR3 region is CASSFLSGSQYNEQFF. As DNA, the CDR3 is TGCGCCAGCAGCTTTTTAAGCGGGAGCCAATACAATGAGCAGTTCTTC.

The V call is TRBV7-6, the J call TRBJ2-1, with a possible D match to TRBD1 (6 bases). The V end was cut by 5 bases, the J end by 3 bases, with 17 bases between. The germline CDR1 and CDR2 sequences are SGHVS and FNYEAQ. The length of the CDR3 is 16 residues. The CDR3 DNA follows: TGTGCCAGCAGCCCGGCGCGACAGGCCCTCTACAATGAGCAGTTCTTC. Amino acids: CASSPARQALYNEQFF.

This clone appeared a few times. Here the CDR3 DNA reads TGTGCCAGCAGCTTAGAGGCTGGGACAGGTAGCCAAGAGACCCAGTACTTC. Its translation: CASSLEAGTGSQETQYF. The chain is built from TRBV7-9 and TRBJ2-5, with 8 bases lining up with TRBD1. Trimming took 1 base from V and 1 from J; bases not matched to a gene: 8. Germline V gives CDR1 SEHNR, CDR2 FQNEAQ (reference sequence). This CDR3 has 17 amino acids.

The chain employs TRBV6-5 and TRBJ2-7, with D possibly being TRBD2 (6 bases). Germline V gives CDR1 MNHEY, CDR2 SVGAGI. CDR3 length equals 12 residues. The V gene lost 11 bases and the J gene lost 3 bases, with 14 bases spanning the gap. CDR3 sequence reads: CAVGTGSYEQYF. The CDR3 region has the DNA TGTGCCGTAGGGACTGGGAGCTACGAGCAGTACTTC.

This clone showed up just a few times. Other DNA sequences in this sample translate to the same CDR3. V gene TRBV9 combines with J gene TRBJ2-3; 10 bases agree with TRBD2. The CDR3 loop spans 16 amino acids. The V and J ends lost 3 bases and 2 bases, in that order; junction bases with no gene match: 6. Germline loops: CDR1 SGDLS, CDR2 YYNGEE. CDR3 loop: CASSARLAGTTDTQYF. CDR3 sequence (DNA): TGTGCCAGCAGCGCCCGACTAGCGGGTACCACAGATACGCAGTATTTT.

This clone was seen once. The sample contains more than one DNA sequence encoding this CDR3. In nucleotides, the CDR3 is TGTGCCAGCAGCCCATCATCCTACGAGCAGTACTTC. It specifies CASSPSSYEQYF. The chain uses TRBV7-9 and TRBJ2-7; D is unclear. The germline CDR1 and CDR2 sequences are SEHNR and FQNEAQ (reference sequence). V was clipped by 5 bases and J by 1 base, with 6 bases between them. The CDR3 is 12 amino acids.

The J gene is TRBJ2-2, the V gene TRBV5-1; D remains ambiguous. V lost 0 bases, J lost 2 bases, and 5 bases lay in between. This CDR3 region has 14 residues. Germline V lookup: CDR1 SGHRS, CDR2 YFSETQ. Here the CDR3 DNA reads TGCGCCAGCAGCTTGGACAGAAACACCGGGGAGCTGTTTTTT. This codes for CASSLDRNTGELFF.

This chain connects TRBV7-8 to TRBJ2-7; 9 bases map to TRBD1. Germline loops: CDR1 SGHVS, CDR2 FQNEAQ. V lost 4 bases and J lost 2; bases outside the gene matches: 6. The CDR3 length is 15 residues. CDR3 bases: TGTGCCAGCAGCTATAGACGGGACAGGGCCTACGAGCAGTACTTC. It is translated as CASSYRRDRAYEQYF.

This chain uses TRBV19 with TRBJ2-1; 15 bases map to TRBD2. The length of the CDR3 is 18 residues. Germline V lookup: CDR1 LNHDA, CDR2 SQIVND (reference sequence). V trimming: 3 bases; J trimming: 5 bases; junction bases outside the gene matches: 8. CDR3 loop: CASSIKGTSGRIHNEQFF. The CDR3 DNA sequence: TGTGCCAGTAGTATCAAAGGGACTAGCGGGAGGATCCACAATGAGCAGTTCTTC. Combining the CDR3 with reference TRBV19 and TRBJ2-1 gives the whole variable domain DGGITQSPKYLFRKEGQNVTLSCEQNLNHDAMYWYRQDPGQGLRLIYYSQIVNDFQKGDIAEGYSVSREKKESFPLTVTSAQKNPTAFYLCASSIKGTSGRIHNEQFFGPGTRLTVL.

V and J are TRBV15 and TRBJ1-5; no clear D. Germline V gene lookup returns CDR1 LNHNV and CDR2 YYDKDF (reference sequence). The V and J ends lost 3 bases and 4 bases respectively, with 7 bases between them. The CDR3 extends over 13 amino acids. The CDR3 spells CATSSFGNQPQHF. CDR3 sequence (DNA): TGTGCCACCAGCAGTTTCGGGAATCAGCCCCAGCATTTT.

The V gene is TRBV30, the J gene TRBJ1-5, with D uncertain. CDR3 length: 13 residues. Germline CDR1 is GTSNPN and CDR2 is SVGIG (reference sequence). Trimming cost V 4 bases and J 0 bases, with 7 bases left between them. The CDR3 loop reads CAWNGRSNQPQHF. The CDR3 nucleotides are TGTGCCTGGAATGGGCGTAGCAATCAGCCCCAGCATTTT.

This chain links TRBV7-3 with TRBJ2-1; D is uncertain. V was shortened by 3 bases and J by 3 bases, with 9 bases between the two germline ends. This CDR3 contains 14 residues. Germline V gene sequence: CDR1 SGHTA, CDR2 FQGTGA. The CDR3 coding sequence is TGTGCCAGCAGCTTGTCACAGAACTACAATGAGCAGTTCTTC. The encoded protein is CASSLSQNYNEQFF.

The CDR3 DNA reads as TGTGCCAGTAGTAATCCTCCCTCCAGGGTTAACTATGGCTACACCTTC. Protein product: CASSNPPSRVNYGYTF. The chain employs TRBV19 and TRBJ1-2, with a tentative D call TRBD1 (5 bases). Germline V gene data show CDR1 as LNHDA and CDR2 as SQIVND (reference sequence). V lost 4 bases, J lost 1 base, and 16 bases lay in between. There are 16 residues in the CDR3.

This clone was counted a few times. The chain combines TRBV2 with TRBJ1-5, with D possibly being TRBD1 (5 bases). The CDR3 totals 14 residues. Germline loops: CDR1 SNHLY, CDR2 FYNNEI. Trimming removed 6 bases at V and 9 bases at J, with 18 bases between. The CDR3 DNA is TGTGCCAGCAGGGCGGGGCCGCAACTGCGGCCCCAGCATTTT. The encoded protein is CASRAGPQLRPQHF.

The chain links TRBV5-6 to TRBJ1-5; D call uncertain. The V gene lost 4 bases and the J gene lost 6 bases, with 14 bases spanning the gap. The CDR3 is made up of 14 amino acids. Per the germline V gene, CDR1 is SGHDT and CDR2 is YYEEEE. The CDR3 sequence: CASSPLGGGQPQHF. CDR3 sequence (DNA): TGTGCCAGCAGCCCCCTGGGCGGAGGTCAGCCCCAGCATTTT. Combining the CDR3 with reference TRBV5-6 and TRBJ1-5 gives the whole variable domain DAGVTQSPTHLIKTRGQQVTLRCSPKSGHDTVSWYQQALGQGPQFIFQYYEEEERQRGNFPDRFSGHQFPNYSSELNVNALLLGDSALYLCASSPLGGGQPQHFGDGTRLSIL.

This chain uses TRBV30 with TRBJ2-1; D is perhaps TRBD2 (6 bases). The V gene's germline CDR1 is GTSNPN and CDR2 SVGIG (reference sequence). V lost 4 bases and J 5 bases, leaving 12 bases between the germline ends. The CDR3 sequence is 13 residues long. The CDR3 loop is CAWTRESNNEQFF. Written as DNA, the CDR3 is TGTGCCTGGACCCGGGAGAGCAACAATGAGCAGTTCTTC. The full variable domain, rest sourced from reference TRBV30 and TRBJ2-1, is SQTIHQWPATLVQPVGSPLSLECTVEGTSNPNLYWYRQAAGRGLQLLFYSVGIGQISSEVPQNLSASRPQDRQFILSSKKLLLSDSGFYLCAWTRESNNEQFFGPGTRLTVL.

The chain recombines TRBV7-2 with TRBJ1-5; 9 nucleotides match TRBD1. Germline values: CDR1 SGHTA, CDR2 FQGNSA. The CDR3 has 15 amino acids. V lost 0 bases, J lost 4 bases, and 1 base stayed unmatched. The CDR3 DNA follows: TGTGCCAGCAGCTTAGCCGGGACAGGGAATCAGCCCCAGCATTTT. Protein sequence: CASSLAGTGNQPQHF.

This clone turned up a few times. CDR3 region: CASSLGTSGSKGELFF. The CDR3 DNA is TGTGCCAGCAGCTTGGGGACTAGCGGGAGTAAGGGGGAGCTGTTTTTT. The chain has TRBV5-4 and TRBJ2-2; TRBD2 matches at 13 bases. J gave up 8 bases and V 0 bases, and 4 bases lay outside the gene matches. CDR1 is SGHNT and CDR2 is YYREEE in the germline V gene (reference sequence). The CDR3 spans 16 residues.